These 9 T cell receptor beta chains were sequenced from one sample in a study of blood T cell repertoires in COVID-19. Clones were sequenced by immunoSEQ multiplex PCR, and TCRdb holds only the in-frame ones, with some missing. The data contain roughly 290,000 clones, around 90% of them singletons. Sequenced material: PBMCs or T cells enriched from blood (not recorded which). These receptors were taken from a woman aged 35 to 49 who had recovered from COVID-19.

J is TRBJ1-4 and V is TRBV12-3 or TRBV12-4; no definite D call. Trimming stripped 6 bases from V and 4 bases from J, with 6 bases between. This CDR3 spans 12 amino acids. The CDR3: CASSPGNEKLFF. The CDR3 coding sequence is TGTGCCAGCAGCCCGGGTAATGAAAAACTGTTTTTT.

This clone has just a few counts. The V and J genes are TRBV4-1 and TRBJ2-1; D not certain. The CDR3 is 14 amino acids. V gave up 0 bases and J gave up 6 bases, with 9 bases separating them. CDR1 is MGHRA, CDR2 YSYEKL, per germline. Here the CDR3 reads CASSQDSQINEQFF. CDR3 coding DNA: TGCGCCAGCAGCCAAGACAGTCAGATCAATGAGCAGTTCTTC.

The chain carries TRBV28 and TRBJ1-1; the match to TRBD1 covers 8 bases. The germline V gene encodes CDR1 MDHEN and CDR2 SYDVKM. The V gene end was trimmed by 8 bases and the J gene end by 9 bases; junction bases not matched to a gene: 14. The CDR3 totals 14 residues. CDR3 amino acids: CASVFGGTGPKAFF. The CDR3 bases are TGTGCCAGCGTATTTGGGGGGACAGGTCCTAAAGCTTTCTTT.

The rearrangement uses TRBV20-1 and TRBJ2-7; D is unclear. The CDR3 is 11 amino acids. Germline lookup yields CDR1 DFQATT and CDR2 SNEGSKA (reference sequence). The V end was cut by 3 bases, the J end by 7 bases, with 10 bases between. CDR3 in amino acids: CSASSELEQYF. CDR3 coding DNA: TGCAGTGCTAGTTCCGAGCTGGAGCAGTACTTC.

This chain uses TRBV24-1 with TRBJ2-1, with 10 positions matching TRBD1. The CDR3 runs 17 residues. CDR1 is KGHDR and CDR2 is SFDVKD in the germline V gene. Trimming at V came to 3 bases and at J to 9 bases, leaving 13 bases not matched to a gene. Here the CDR3 reads CATSDNRDRGYSGEQFF. The CDR3 DNA reads as TGTGCCACCAGTGATAACCGGGACAGGGGATACTCGGGTGAGCAGTTCTTC.

Written as DNA, the CDR3 is TGTGCCAGTAGTATCCGGCTGGGGACTAGCGGAAAGTACACCGGGGAGCTGTTTTTT. Residues: CASSIRLGTSGKYTGELFF. This chain uses TRBV19 with TRBJ2-2, with 11 bases identical to TRBD2. The ends lost 3 bases at V and 3 bases at J; junction bases unmatched: 12. Germline CDR1 and CDR2: LNHDA and SQIVND (reference sequence). This CDR3 comprises 19 residues.

This clone was seen only once. V and J are TRBV19 and TRBJ2-7, with D tentatively TRBD1 (6 bases). V lost 5 bases and J lost 4, with 9 bases in between. The CDR3 is made up of 12 amino acids. Per germline, CDR1 LNHDA and CDR2 SQIVND (reference sequence). The CDR3 region has the DNA TGTGCCAGTAGTTCAGGGGTTTACGAGCAGTACTTC. This translates into CASSSGVYEQYF.

This chain links TRBV18 with TRBJ2-7; no reliable D call. CDR3 size: 14 residues. V gave up 2 bases and J gave up 3 bases, with 11 bases separating them. CDR1 is KGHSH, CDR2 LQKENI, per germline. The CDR3 DNA reads as TGTGCCAGCTCACCAGCTCAGGTAGACTACGAGCAGTACTTC. It codes for CASSPAQVDYEQYF.

V usage is TRBV11-3 and J usage is TRBJ2-1; 7 nucleotides line up with TRBD1. The CDR3 totals 15 residues. Germline assignment: CDR1 SGHNT and CDR2 YENEEA. Trimming took 5 bases from V and 3 from J; bases not matched to a gene: 7. CDR3: CASSRGQSRYNEQFF. The DNA for the CDR3 is TGTGCCAGCAGCCGGGGACAGTCACGCTACAATGAGCAGTTCTTC. Full variable domain (missing parts from reference TRBV11-3 and TRBJ2-1): EAGVVQSPRYKIIEKKQPVAFWCNPISGHNTLYWYLQNLGQGPELLIRYENEEAVDDSQLPKDRFSAERLKGVDSTLKIQPAELGDSAVYLCASSRGQSRYNEQFFGPGTRLTVL.